This T cell receptor (beta chain) was captured by sequencing in a study of blood T cells in healthy people across ages. The second PCR ran roughly 6 to 11 cycles with a sample-barcoded 5' primer and J-beta primers. TCRdb re-analysed the 5' RACE reads in MiXCR, keeping a single row per CDR3 protein. The table lists 850,000 to 1,100,000 distinct CDR3 sequences, 35% to 40% of them singletons. This CDR3 has 19 residues. Germline CDR1 and CDR2: SGHVS and FQNEAQ. V was cut by 5 bases and J by 0 bases, with 23 bases left in between. This clonotype has only one observation. The sequenced material came from blood. V and J are TRBV7-8 and TRBJ2-4; D tentatively fits TRBD1 or TRBD2 (7 bases each). The TCR sequence derives from a man aged 18 to 35 in good health. CDR3 loop: CASSQRDSLASGAKNIQYF. CDR3 bases: TGTGCCAGCAGCCAGCGGGACAGTTTGGCATCGGGAGCCAAAAACATTCAGTACTTC.